The clone carrying this T cell receptor beta chain showed up just a few times. Its antigen is as yet unknown. The data are from a study of molecular identifiers for immune sequencing clone quantification. Study-wide findings and caveats: Shared barcodes on identical TCR molecules could underestimate the sizes of highly expanded clones. Over 98% of effector molecules, but under 1% in naive cells, were held by clones with more than 20 RNA copies.

TCRdb re-called the PCR reads with MiXCR, one entry per CDR3 protein. The sample records 490,000 or so distinct CDR3 sequences, roughly 24% being singletons. Sorting isolated naive CD8 T cells as CD8+CD4-CCR7+CD45RA+ events. This clonotype was sampled from a human donor in good health. Some libraries in this study had Jurkat cell RNA spiked in. The specimen sequenced was naive CD8+ T cells from blood, with Jurkat cell RNA spiked in. The subset is: FACS-sorted CD8+CD4-CCR7+CD45RA+ naive T cells.

CDR3 nucleotide sequence: TGTGCTAGTGGAGCAGGTGGTGGCACAGATACGCAGTATTTT. It encodes CASGAGGGTDTQYF. The chain joins TRBV12-5 to TRBJ2-3; D is undetermined. Trimming pared 6 bases from V and 1 base from J, leaving 11 bases between. Germline values: CDR1 LGHNT, CDR2 FRNRAP. This CDR3 comprises 14 residues.